This passage covers 12 T cell receptor beta chains from one sample sequenced in a study of blood T cell repertoires in COVID-19. Libraries were prepared by immunoSEQ multiplex PCR; TCRdb keeps only in-frame clonotypes and omits some of them. The sample includes 200,000 or so clones, about 86% seen only once; the top ten take 3% to 4%. Sequenced material: PBMCs or T cells enriched from blood (not recorded which). All receptors derive from a woman aged 40 to 49 with acute COVID-19.

This rearrangement joins TRBV7-2 to TRBJ2-3; TRBD1 might be the D (5 bases). The germline V gene encodes CDR1 SGHTA and CDR2 FQGNSA. The CDR3 is 18 residues long. The V and J ends lost 2 bases and 0 bases respectively, with 18 bases between them. The DNA of the CDR3 is TGTGCCAGCAGCTTAAGGGGTACAGGATTGACTAGCACAGATACGCAGTATTTT. This translates into CASSLRGTGLTSTDTQYF.

This chain joins TRBV4-1 and TRBJ2-3, with D unresolved. The V and J ends lost 0 bases and 7 bases respectively, with 11 bases between them. The CDR3 sequence is 14 residues long. Germline V lookup: CDR1 MGHRA, CDR2 YSYEKL. This CDR3 reads CASSQDPAVNTQYF. The CDR3 region has the DNA TGCGCCAGCAGCCAAGACCCCGCAGTGAATACGCAGTATTTT.

The chain carries TRBV7-2 and TRBJ2-2; TRBD2 agrees at 10 bases. The germline CDR1 and CDR2 sequences are SGHTA and FQGNSA. V lost 7 bases to trimming and J lost 5 bases; unmatched junction nucleotides: 13. The CDR3 has 17 amino acids. As DNA, the CDR3 is TGTGCCAGCACCCAACTAGCGGGGACGCTGCGGACCGGGGAGCTGTTTTTT. This sequence encodes CASTQLAGTLRTGELFF.

The chain links TRBV28 to TRBJ1-2; D remains ambiguous. From germline, CDR1 is MDHEN and CDR2 SYDVKM. Trimming took off 5 bases at V and 5 bases at J, with 18 bases between the two ends. The length of the CDR3 is 15 residues. CDR3 nucleotide sequence: TGTGCCAGCAGTGAGACACCACGTTCCTCTTATGGCTACACCTTC. It encodes CASSETPRSSYGYTF.

The J gene is TRBJ1-5, the V gene TRBV19; D uncertain. Germline-derived CDR1 and CDR2 are LNHDA and SQIVND (reference sequence). The CDR3 spans 16 residues. With 3 bases removed from V and 4 bases from J, the gap between germline ends came to 16 bases. CDR3 nucleotides: TGTGCCAGTAGTATGAATCGCGGCGGGCCGAATCAGCCCCAGCATTTT. This sequence encodes CASSMNRGGPNQPQHF.

The rearrangement uses TRBV5-1 and TRBJ2-1; possibly TRBD1 for D (6 bases). The CDR3 has 15 amino acids. The germline V gene encodes CDR1 SGHRS and CDR2 YFSETQ. Trimming left V 2 bases short and J 7 bases short, with 16 bases between. Here the CDR3 DNA reads TGCGCCAGCAGCTTAAGACAGGATACTTGGAATGAGCAGTTCTTC. Amino acid sequence: CASSLRQDTWNEQFF.

This clone was recorded only once. The chain recombines TRBV21-1 with TRBJ2-7; the D call in the table, TRBD2, was not verified against the DNA. TRBV21-1 constitutes a pseudogene. This CDR3 has 15 amino acids. CDR3 in amino acids: CASSKLGGRIYEQYF. For the CDR3, the DNA is TGTGCCAGCAGCAAACTTGGCGGGAGGATTTACGAGCAGTACTTC.

This chain uses TRBV28 with TRBJ1-2; D might be TRBD1 (6 bases). The germline V gene has CDR1 MDHEN and CDR2 SYDVKM. V was pared by 3 bases and J by 7 bases, with 12 bases between. The CDR3 totals 13 residues. This chain's CDR3 is CASSFRGALGYTF. As DNA, the CDR3 is TGTGCCAGCAGTTTCCGGGGGGCGCTTGGCTACACCTTC.

V usage is TRBV9 and J usage is TRBJ2-2; D might be TRBD1 (6 bases). Per germline, CDR1 SGDLS and CDR2 YYNGEE. The CDR3 sequence is 18 residues long. The V gene lost 0 bases and the J gene lost 6 bases, with 21 bases spanning the gap. CDR3 protein: CASSVDVGTLLGAGELFF. The CDR3 DNA is TGTGCCAGCAGCGTAGATGTGGGGACACTCCTTGGCGCCGGGGAGCTGTTTTTT.

The rearrangement links TRBV15 to TRBJ2-1, with D maybe TRBD2 (5 bases). Germline V lookup: CDR1 LNHNV, CDR2 YYDKDF (reference sequence). This CDR3 is 14 amino acids long. Deletions cut 0 bases from V and 7 bases from J, with 10 bases between. As DNA, the CDR3 is TGTGCCACCAGCAGAGAGAGTGGGAGTAATGAGCAGTTCTTC. Translation: CATSRESGSNEQFF.

The chain employs TRBV30 and TRBJ2-1; the D call may be TRBD1 or TRBD2 (6 bases each). The V gene lost 5 bases and the J gene lost 4 bases, with 15 bases spanning the gap. Germline V gives CDR1 GTSNPN, CDR2 SVGIG (reference sequence). The CDR3 has 14 amino acids. The CDR3 reads CAWGGHGWYNEQFF. The CDR3 DNA reads as TGTGCCTGGGGGGGGCACGGATGGTACAATGAGCAGTTCTTC.

This chain links TRBV5-6 with TRBJ2-7; the D gene is possibly TRBD1 (6 bases). Trimming cost V 4 bases and J 5 bases, with 16 bases left between them. This CDR3 has 14 amino acids. Germline V CDR1 and CDR2: SGHDT, YYEEEE. Here the CDR3 DNA reads TGTGCCAGCAGCCGCTGGACAGTCGTCCACGAGCAGTACTTC. It specifies CASSRWTVVHEQYF.